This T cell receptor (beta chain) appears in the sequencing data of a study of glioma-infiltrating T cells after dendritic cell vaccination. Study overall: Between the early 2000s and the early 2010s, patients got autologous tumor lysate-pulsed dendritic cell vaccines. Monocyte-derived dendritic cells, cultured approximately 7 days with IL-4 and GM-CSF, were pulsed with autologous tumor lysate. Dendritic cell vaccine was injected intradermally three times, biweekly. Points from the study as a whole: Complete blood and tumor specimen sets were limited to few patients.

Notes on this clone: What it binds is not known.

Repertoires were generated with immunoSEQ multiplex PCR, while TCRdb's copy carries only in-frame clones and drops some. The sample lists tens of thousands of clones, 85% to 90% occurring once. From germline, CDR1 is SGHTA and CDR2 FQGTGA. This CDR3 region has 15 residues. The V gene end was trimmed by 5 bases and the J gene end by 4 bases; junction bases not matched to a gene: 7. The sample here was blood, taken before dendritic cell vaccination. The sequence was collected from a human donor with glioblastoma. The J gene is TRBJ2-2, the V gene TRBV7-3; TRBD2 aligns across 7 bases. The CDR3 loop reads CASSPGLSATGELFF. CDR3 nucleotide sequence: TGTGCCAGCAGCCCGGGACTATCTGCCACCGGGGAGCTGTTTTTT.